These T cell receptor beta chains were read from a single sample in a study of long-term antiretroviral therapy in people with HIV. Data came from immunoSEQ multiplex PCR; TCRdb stores just in-frame clones and leaves some out. The sample carries 11,000 to 15,000 clones, roughly 86% recorded once. The sample consisted of unsorted PBMCs, taken 6.2 years after starting antiretroviral therapy. The source of these receptors is a man aged 40-49 years with HIV. CDR3s include the opening cysteine and the closing phenylalanine or tryptophan. The order of the fields is CDR3 length, J gene, V gene, clone size, D gene, CDR3 protein, CDR3 DNA. A D gene is named only where the DNA matches it firmly. For some rows the clone size is stated as once, few or many, or as a class when expanded; others skip it.

len: 17; j_gene: TRBJ1-2; v_gene: TRBV5-4; abundance: -; d_gene: TRBD1; CDR3aa: CASSLAAPGQRNYGYTF; CDR3nt: TGTGCCAGCAGCTTGGCCGCCCCGGGACAGCGGAACTATGGCTACACCTTC
len: 15; j_gene: TRBJ2-7; v_gene: TRBV2; abundance: once; d_gene: TRBD2; CDR3aa: CASSVGLAGQNEQYF; CDR3nt: TGTGCCAGCAGTGTGGGACTAGCGGGACAGAACGAGCAGTACTTC
len: 17; j_gene: TRBJ1-5; v_gene: TRBV19; abundance: -; d_gene: TRBD1; CDR3aa: CASSPPGGQGASQPQHF; CDR3nt: TGTGCCAGTAGTCCTCCAGGGGGACAGGGGGCAAGCCAGCCCCAGCATTTT
len: 12; j_gene: TRBJ1-2; v_gene: TRBV30; abundance: -; d_gene: -; CDR3aa: CAWNNRAAGYTF; CDR3nt: TGTGCCTGGAATAACAGGGCGGCTGGCTACACCTTC
len: 15; j_gene: TRBJ2-4; v_gene: TRBV16; abundance: -; d_gene: -; CDR3aa: CASSPGGLAKNIQYF; CDR3nt: TGTGCCAGCAGCCCGGGCGGCCTAGCCAAAAACATTCAGTACTTC
len: 13; j_gene: TRBJ1-1; v_gene: TRBV6-4; abundance: -; d_gene: -; CDR3aa: CASSVTGNTEAFF; CDR3nt: TGTGCCAGCAGTGTAACAGGGAACACTGAAGCTTTCTTT
len: 12; j_gene: TRBJ1-1; v_gene: TRBV28; abundance: once; d_gene: -; CDR3aa: CASSPQRPEAFF; CDR3nt: TGTGCCAGCAGCCCCCAGAGACCTGAAGCTTTCTTT
len: 17; j_gene: TRBJ2-7; v_gene: TRBV21-1; abundance: -; d_gene: -; CDR3aa: CASSMTEYSLGSYEQYF; CDR3nt: TGTGCCAGCAGCATGACAGAGTACAGCTTAGGCTCCTACGAGCAGTACTTC
len: 15; j_gene: TRBJ1-1; v_gene: TRBV4-3; abundance: once; d_gene: -; CDR3aa: CASSQGGGLNTEAFF; CDR3nt: TGCGCCAGCAGCCAAGGGGGGGGTCTGAACACTGAAGCTTTCTTT
len: 13; j_gene: TRBJ2-1; v_gene: TRBV27; abundance: medium-sized; d_gene: -; CDR3aa: CASSFSPYNEQFF; CDR3nt: TGTGCCAGCAGCTTCTCCCCGTACAATGAGCAGTTCTTC
len: 15; j_gene: TRBJ2-2; v_gene: TRBV7-3; abundance: -; d_gene: -; CDR3aa: CASSLSPLGPGELFF; CDR3nt: TGTGCCAGCAGCTTAAGCCCCCTGGGGCCCGGGGAGCTGTTTTTT
len: 16; j_gene: TRBJ2-1; v_gene: TRBV19; abundance: -; d_gene: TRBD2; CDR3aa: CASSGPGGRAYNEQFF; CDR3nt: TGTGCCAGTAGTGGCCCGGGCGGGAGGGCCTACAATGAGCAGTTCTTC
len: 15; j_gene: TRBJ2-2; v_gene: TRBV15; abundance: -; d_gene: -; CDR3aa: CATSRVGGGGGELFF; CDR3nt: TGTGCCACCAGCAGAGTAGGGGGTGGTGGCGGGGAGCTGTTTTTT
len: 14; j_gene: TRBJ2-1; v_gene: TRBV7-8; abundance: -; d_gene: -; CDR3aa: CASSLVQGYNEQFF; CDR3nt: TGTGCCAGCAGCTTAGTACAGGGCTACAATGAGCAGTTCTTC
len: 13; j_gene: TRBJ2-1; v_gene: TRBV5-1; abundance: -; d_gene: -; CDR3aa: CASTIQGFNEQFF; CDR3nt: TGCGCCAGCACCATCCAGGGGTTCAATGAGCAGTTCTTC
len: 15; j_gene: TRBJ2-7; v_gene: TRBV19; abundance: -; d_gene: TRBD2; CDR3aa: CASTLGTSGPYEQYF; CDR3nt: TGTGCCAGTACCCTCGGGACTAGCGGGCCCTACGAGCAGTACTTC
len: 19; j_gene: TRBJ2-3; v_gene: TRBV11-1; abundance: -; d_gene: TRBD2; CDR3aa: CASSRTGLAGGPSTDTQYF; CDR3nt: TGTGCCAGCAGCCGAACTGGACTAGCGGGAGGGCCTAGCACAGATACGCAGTATTTT
len: 12; j_gene: TRBJ2-1; v_gene: TRBV25-1; abundance: -; d_gene: -; CDR3aa: CASSEFDSDRFF; CDR3nt: TGTGCCAGCAGTGAATTTGACTCAGATCGGTTCTTC
len: 16; j_gene: TRBJ2-3; v_gene: TRBV7-9; abundance: -; d_gene: TRBD2; CDR3aa: CASSRQAGPFTDTQYF; CDR3nt: TGTGCCAGCAGTCGTCAAGCGGGGCCCTTCACAGATACGCAGTATTTT
len: 15; j_gene: TRBJ2-3; v_gene: TRBV5-4; abundance: -; d_gene: -; CDR3aa: CASSRTGPSTDTQYF; CDR3nt: TGTGCCAGCAGCCGAACAGGTCCCAGCACAGATACGCAGTATTTT
len: 15; j_gene: TRBJ2-7; v_gene: TRBV27; abundance: few; d_gene: TRBD1; CDR3aa: CASSLIPTGVYEQYF; CDR3nt: TGTGCCAGCAGTTTAATCCCGACAGGGGTTTACGAGCAGTACTTC
len: 15; j_gene: TRBJ2-7; v_gene: TRBV7-8; abundance: -; d_gene: TRBD2; CDR3aa: CASSPQSGGAYEQYF; CDR3nt: TGTGCCAGCAGCCCCCAGAGCGGGGGGGCCTACGAGCAGTACTTC
len: 13; j_gene: TRBJ1-5; v_gene: TRBV2; abundance: -; d_gene: -; CDR3aa: CASRLNEGQPQHF; CDR3nt: TGTGCCAGCAGACTCAATGAAGGACAGCCCCAGCATTTT
len: 14; j_gene: TRBJ1-1; v_gene: TRBV19; abundance: -; d_gene: -; CDR3aa: CASSMGDGYTEAFF; CDR3nt: TGTGCCAGTAGTATGGGGGACGGCTACACTGAAGCTTTCTTT
len: 14; j_gene: TRBJ2-3; v_gene: TRBV28; abundance: -; d_gene: -; CDR3aa: CAGSGRGLTDTQYF; CDR3nt: TGTGCCGGAAGCGGGCGAGGACTCACAGATACGCAGTATTTT
len: 13; j_gene: TRBJ2-7; v_gene: TRBV30; abundance: -; d_gene: -; CDR3aa: CAWNQGTSYEQYF; CDR3nt: TGTGCCTGGAACCAGGGGACCTCCTACGAGCAGTACTTC
len: 14; j_gene: TRBJ1-2; v_gene: TRBV4-3; abundance: -; d_gene: -; CDR3aa: CASSNRRINYGYTF; CDR3nt: TGCGCCAGCAGCAACAGGCGGATTAACTATGGCTACACCTTC
len: 15; j_gene: TRBJ1-5; v_gene: TRBV30; abundance: -; d_gene: TRBD1; CDR3aa: CAWRLTGTGNQPQHF; CDR3nt: TGTGCCTGGAGATTGACCGGGACAGGGAATCAGCCCCAGCATTTT
len: 21; j_gene: TRBJ2-3; v_gene: TRBV5-3; abundance: -; d_gene: TRBD1; CDR3aa: CARSFLGCMVGWTGCGDTQYF; CDR3nt: TGTGCCAGAAGCTTTCTCGGTTGTATGGTGGGGTGGACAGGGTGCGGAGATACGCAGTATTTT
len: 17; j_gene: TRBJ2-5; v_gene: TRBV7-5; abundance: -; d_gene: -; CDR3aa: CARSLVYGRRSTETQYF; CDR3nt: TGTGCCAGAAGCTTAGTTTATGGCAGGAGGAGTACAGAGACCCAGTACTTC
len: 14; j_gene: TRBJ2-7; v_gene: TRBV27; abundance: -; d_gene: -; CDR3aa: CASSLSIVGDEQYF; CDR3nt: TGTGCCAGCAGTTTATCGATTGTAGGGGACGAGCAGTACTTC
len: 15; j_gene: TRBJ2-2; v_gene: TRBV2; abundance: -; d_gene: -; CDR3aa: CASSQIRSNTGELFF; CDR3nt: TGTGCCAGCAGTCAGATTAGATCGAACACCGGGGAGCTGTTTTTT
len: 15; j_gene: TRBJ2-1; v_gene: TRBV5-4; abundance: -; d_gene: -; CDR3aa: CASSLTGLGINEQFF; CDR3nt: TGTGCCAGCAGCTTGACAGGCCTCGGGATCAATGAGCAGTTCTTC
len: 20; j_gene: TRBJ1-2; v_gene: TRBV7-2; abundance: -; d_gene: TRBD1; CDR3aa: CASSLAWDRDLFIVAYGYTF; CDR3nt: TGTGCCAGCAGCTTAGCTTGGGACAGGGATTTATTTATTGTAGCCTATGGCTACACCTTC
len: 14; j_gene: TRBJ2-2; v_gene: TRBV4-2; abundance: -; d_gene: TRBD2; CDR3aa: CASSQLSGGGELFF; CDR3nt: TGTGCCAGCAGCCAACTCAGCGGGGGCGGGGAGCTGTTTTTT
len: 15; j_gene: TRBJ2-1; v_gene: TRBV2; abundance: -; d_gene: -; CDR3aa: CASSEIGGGGSEQFF; CDR3nt: TGTGCCAGCAGTGAAATAGGAGGGGGTGGGAGTGAGCAGTTCTTC
len: 15; j_gene: TRBJ2-1; v_gene: TRBV6-5; abundance: -; d_gene: -; CDR3aa: CASSSQGPFGNEQFF; CDR3nt: TGTGCCAGCAGTTCCCAGGGGCCCTTCGGGAATGAGCAGTTCTTC
len: 16; j_gene: TRBJ2-7; v_gene: TRBV7-8; abundance: -; d_gene: TRBD1; CDR3aa: CASSLASGGSPYEQYF; CDR3nt: TGTGCCAGCAGCTTAGCGTCAGGGGGCTCTCCCTACGAGCAGTACTTC
len: 16; j_gene: TRBJ2-1; v_gene: TRBV27; abundance: -; d_gene: TRBD2; CDR3aa: CASSSPPSGSYNEQFF; CDR3nt: TGTGCCAGCAGTTCCCCACCTAGCGGTTCCTACAATGAGCAGTTCTTC
len: 18; j_gene: TRBJ2-5; v_gene: TRBV7-6; abundance: once; d_gene: TRBD2; CDR3aa: CASSLLPIVAGGGETQYF; CDR3nt: TGTGCCAGCAGCTTACTCCCAATCGTAGCGGGAGGAGGCGAGACCCAGTACTTC
len: 14; j_gene: TRBJ1-1; v_gene: TRBV7-6; abundance: once; d_gene: -; CDR3aa: CASSLAPVNTEAFF; CDR3nt: TGTGCCAGCAGCTTAGCGCCCGTGAACACTGAAGCTTTCTTT
len: 14; j_gene: TRBJ2-5; v_gene: TRBV6-1; abundance: -; d_gene: TRBD1; CDR3aa: CASSPDPGTAGQYF; CDR3nt: TGTGCCAGCAGCCCCGACCCCGGGACAGCTGGCCAGTACTTC
len: 17; j_gene: TRBJ1-2; v_gene: TRBV7-2; abundance: -; d_gene: -; CDR3aa: CASSPSVRIGVIYGYTF; CDR3nt: TGTGCCAGCAGCCCCTCTGTCAGGATCGGTGTTATCTATGGCTACACCTTC
len: 13; j_gene: TRBJ2-1; v_gene: TRBV30; abundance: once; d_gene: -; CDR3aa: CAWSSGGLGEQFF; CDR3nt: TGTGCCTGGAGCTCCGGGGGCCTCGGGGAGCAGTTCTTC
len: 17; j_gene: TRBJ1-3; v_gene: TRBV18; abundance: -; d_gene: TRBD1; CDR3aa: CASSRGGTGNSGNTIYF; CDR3nt: TGTGCCAGCTCACGAGGCGGGACAGGGAACTCTGGAAACACCATATATTTT
len: 16; j_gene: TRBJ2-4; v_gene: TRBV6-5; abundance: -; d_gene: TRBD1; CDR3aa: CASSYSGTGAKNIQYF; CDR3nt: TGTGCCAGCAGTTACTCTGGGACAGGGGCAAAAAACATTCAGTACTTC
len: 15; j_gene: TRBJ2-2; v_gene: TRBV7-8; abundance: -; d_gene: -; CDR3aa: CASSLATGQDGELFF; CDR3nt: TGTGCCAGCAGCTTAGCGACGGGGCAAGACGGGGAGCTGTTTTTT
len: 13; j_gene: TRBJ2-1; v_gene: TRBV9; abundance: -; d_gene: -; CDR3aa: CASSDQVYNEQFF; CDR3nt: TGTGCCAGCAGCGATCAGGTATACAATGAGCAGTTCTTC
len: 15; j_gene: TRBJ1-4; v_gene: TRBV9; abundance: -; d_gene: -; CDR3aa: CASSGPRARDEKLFF; CDR3nt: TGTGCCAGCAGCGGCCCCAGGGCGCGGGATGAAAAACTGTTTTTT
len: 14; j_gene: TRBJ1-1; v_gene: TRBV10-3; abundance: once; d_gene: -; CDR3aa: CAIRQGKGHTEAFF; CDR3nt: TGTGCCATCAGACAGGGAAAGGGTCACACTGAAGCTTTCTTT
len: 16; j_gene: TRBJ2-3; v_gene: TRBV9; abundance: once; d_gene: TRBD2; CDR3aa: CASSAGTSGSTDTQYF; CDR3nt: TGTGCCAGCAGCGCGGGGACTAGCGGGAGCACAGATACGCAGTATTTT
len: 18; j_gene: TRBJ2-3; v_gene: TRBV7-9; abundance: -; d_gene: -; CDR3aa: CASSPVAAAGSSTDTQYF; CDR3nt: TGTGCCAGCAGCCCCGTCGCCGCGGCGGGGTCTAGCACAGATACGCAGTATTTT
len: 15; j_gene: TRBJ2-7; v_gene: TRBV9; abundance: -; d_gene: TRBD1; CDR3aa: CASSVGDRGYYEQYF; CDR3nt: TGTGCCAGCAGCGTAGGTGACAGGGGATATTACGAGCAGTACTTC
len: 14; j_gene: TRBJ1-1; v_gene: TRBV19; abundance: -; d_gene: -; CDR3aa: CASTPPLGPREAFF; CDR3nt: TGTGCCAGTACCCCTCCGTTGGGGCCGAGAGAAGCTTTCTTT